These 27 T cell receptor beta chains came from one sample sequenced in a study of identical twins. TCRdb analysed the 5' RACE reads with MiXCR anew, one entry per CDR3 protein. The sample records some 440,000 distinct CDR3 sequences, around 24% being singletons. The same sample was also studied in work on T cells expressing NK-cell markers.

The sequenced sample was CD4+ T cells sorted from blood. These TCRs come from a woman between 18 and 29 years old in good health.

The sample holds a few counts of this clonotype. This chain connects TRBV9 to TRBJ2-5; weak D call: TRBD1 (6 bases). The CDR3 totals 15 residues. Trimming took off 4 bases at V and 7 bases at J, with 20 bases between the two ends. Germline CDR1 reads SGDLS; CDR2 reads YYNGEE. CDR3 region: CASSPEGTQSWTQYF. The CDR3 DNA reads as TGTGCCAGCAGCCCCGAAGGGACACAAAGTTGGACCCAGTACTTC.

This clonotype came up a few times. V usage is TRBV28 and J usage is TRBJ2-1, with 11 bases fitting TRBD2. The CDR3 is 15 amino acids. Unmatched junction bases numbered 4, after V lost 4 bases and J lost 5 bases. Germline V gives CDR1 MDHEN, CDR2 SYDVKM. The CDR3 reads CASSSLAGGHNEQFF. DNA for the CDR3: TGTGCCAGCAGTTCCCTAGCGGGAGGTCACAATGAGCAGTTCTTC.

This chain joins TRBV29-1 and TRBJ2-1; D is undetermined. Germline loops: CDR1 SQVTM, CDR2 ANQGSEA. V was pared by 5 bases and J by 4 bases, with 15 bases between. This CDR3 contains 14 residues. CDR3 sequence (DNA): TGCAGCGTTACTGGTTCTAGGGTATACAATGAGCAGTTCTTC. Its protein product is CSVTGSRVYNEQFF.

The chain couples TRBV15 to TRBJ2-7, with 8 bases matching TRBD2. The CDR3 totals 17 residues. V was pared by 1 base and J by 1 base, with 9 bases of the junction left unmatched. Germline V gives CDR1 LNHNV, CDR2 YYDKDF (reference sequence). In nucleotides, the CDR3 is TGTGCCACCAGCAGAGGTATTATAGCGGGATCGTCCTACGAGCAGTACTTC. Translating it yields CATSRGIIAGSSYEQYF. The full variable domain, in which reference TRBV15 and TRBJ2-7 provide the parts outside the CDR3, is DAMVIQNPRYQVTQFGKPVTLSCSQTLNHNVMYWYQQKSSQAPKLLFHYYDKDFNNEADTPDNFQSRRPNTSFCFLDIRSPGLGDTAMYLCATSRGIIAGSSYEQYFGPGTRLTVT.

The chain is built from TRBV7-2 and TRBJ2-3; 12 bases line up with TRBD2. Losses at the gene ends were 5 bases for V and 7 bases for J; bases not matched to a gene: 7. CDR1 and CDR2 from the germline V gene are SGHTA and FQGNSA. The CDR3 extends over 15 amino acids. Written as DNA, the CDR3 is TGTGCCAGCAGCACCCTAGCGGGAGGGCCGAATACGCAGTATTTT. This gives the protein CASSTLAGGPNTQYF.

This clonotype showed up many times. The chain carries TRBV12-3 or TRBV12-4 and TRBJ1-6; D gene ambiguous. This CDR3 is built from 15 residues. The germline V and J ends were trimmed by 7 bases and 0 bases, with 10 bases remaining between them. This chain's CDR3 is CASTSRSSYNSPLHF. The CDR3 DNA sequence: TGTGCCAGCACCAGTCGGAGCTCCTATAATTCACCCCTCCACTTT.

This clonotype has just a few counts. The V and J genes are TRBV15 and TRBJ2-2, with TRBD1 as a possible D gene (5 bases). V was trimmed by 0 bases and J by 4 bases, leaving 12 bases between them. The CDR3 totals 16 residues. The germline V gene has CDR1 LNHNV and CDR2 YYDKDF (reference sequence). CDR3 sequence: CATSRDVSGITGELFF. Written as DNA, the CDR3 is TGTGCCACCAGCAGAGACGTATCAGGGATCACCGGGGAGCTGTTTTTT.

The chain uses TRBV20-1 and TRBJ2-7; no firm D call. V lost 3 bases, J lost 5 bases, and 11 bases lay in between. The CDR3 consists of 12 residues. Germline V gene lookup returns CDR1 DFQATT and CDR2 SNEGSKA (reference sequence). The DNA of the CDR3 is TGCAGTGCTAGCTACTATCTCAACGAGCAGTACTTC. As protein: CSASYYLNEQYF.

The chain has TRBV18 and TRBJ2-3; 7 bases fit TRBD1. Germline V gives CDR1 KGHSH, CDR2 LQKENI. V was clipped by 8 bases and J by 1 base; unmatched bases: 12. The CDR3 runs 16 residues. The CDR3 protein is CASNRRTGDGTDTQYF. The CDR3 DNA reads TGTGCCAGCAATCGAAGAACAGGGGATGGCACAGATACGCAGTATTTT.

The gene calls are TRBV4-1 and TRBJ2-6; D not certain. Germline V gene sequence: CDR1 MGHRA, CDR2 YSYEKL. The CDR3 runs 15 residues. The ends were cut back, 6 bases at V and 2 bases at J, with 11 bases in the middle. CDR3 residues: CASRVFITGANVLTF. Written as DNA, the CDR3 is TGCGCCAGCAGGGTCTTTATTACTGGGGCCAACGTCCTGACTTTC.

The rearrangement joins TRBV24-1 to TRBJ1-2; D is ambiguous. This CDR3 is built from 13 residues. Germline CDR1 and CDR2: KGHDR and SFDVKD. Trimming stripped 5 bases from V and 3 bases from J, with 9 bases between. As DNA, the CDR3 is TGTGCCACCAGTGCGGGGAGCGACTATGGCTACACCTTC. It codes for CATSAGSDYGYTF.

The chain carries TRBV12-3 or TRBV12-4 and TRBJ2-7, with TRBD1 identical over 7 bases. V gave up 6 bases and J gave up 6 bases; unmatched junction bases: 5. The CDR3 is 12 residues long. CDR3 in amino acids: CASSPTGFEQYF. The CDR3 coding sequence is TGTGCCAGCAGCCCGACAGGGTTCGAGCAGTACTTC.

The chain couples TRBV19 to TRBJ1-2; TRBD1 matches 7 bases. The CDR3 length is 15 residues. Germline V gene lookup returns CDR1 LNHDA and CDR2 SQIVND (reference sequence). The V gene end was trimmed by 3 bases and the J gene end by 4 bases; junction bases not matched to a gene: 8. The CDR3 reads CASSIDRAGGYGYTF. The CDR3 nucleotides are TGTGCCAGTAGTATCGACAGGGCTGGTGGCTATGGCTACACCTTC.

CDR3 residues: CASKGFTEAFF. The CDR3 DNA sequence: TGTGCCAGCAAGGGTTTCACTGAAGCTTTCTTT. The rearrangement uses TRBV6-5 and TRBJ1-1; the D is unclear. The ends were cut back, 7 bases at V and 4 bases at J, with 7 bases in the middle. The CDR3 covers 11 residues. Germline loops: CDR1 MNHEY, CDR2 SVGAGI.

This clonotype was counted only a few times. V is TRBV5-1 and J is TRBJ2-5; no reliable D call. The CDR3 runs to 12 residues. The germline V gene has CDR1 SGHRS and CDR2 YFSETQ. The V end lost 4 bases, the J end lost 5 bases, and 9 bases lay between the germline ends. The CDR3 sequence is CASSTGRETQYF. In DNA, the CDR3 is TGCGCCAGCAGCACTGGTCGGGAGACCCAGTACTTC.

This clonotype has a handful of counts. The chain couples TRBV7-9 to TRBJ1-2, with TRBD1 identical over 10 bases. CDR1 is SEHNR, CDR2 FQNEAQ, per germline (reference sequence). The CDR3 spans 14 residues. V trimming: 2 bases; J trimming: 8 bases; junction bases outside the gene matches: 5. This CDR3 reads CASSLRDRGWGYTF. Written as DNA, the CDR3 is TGTGCCAGCAGCTTACGGGACAGGGGTTGGGGCTACACCTTC.

Only a few counts were recorded for this clonotype. This chain connects TRBV7-8 to TRBJ2-4, with D maybe TRBD1 (5 bases). The CDR3 covers 14 residues. Between the trimmed V and J ends, which lost 5 bases and 6 bases, there was a span of 14 bases. Germline CDR1 SGHVS, CDR2 FQNEAQ. CDR3 DNA: TGTGCCAGCAGCGCGACCAGGGTGGCAAACATTCAGTACTTC. Translated: CASSATRVANIQYF.

The V and J genes are TRBV20-1 and TRBJ2-1; D may match TRBD1 or TRBD2 (5 bases each). CDR3 size: 13 residues. The V end was cut by 1 base, the J end by 14 bases, with 18 bases between. Per germline, CDR1 DFQATT and CDR2 SNEGSKA (reference sequence). CDR3: CSARAPGPKTEFF. CDR3 nucleotide sequence: TGCAGTGCTAGAGCGCCGGGACCTAAGACCGAGTTCTTC.

This clonotype has only a few counts. The V gene is TRBV29-1, the J gene TRBJ2-5; 7 bases map to TRBD2. Germline V gene data show CDR1 as SQVTM and CDR2 as ANQGSEA. The CDR3 is 12 amino acids. V trimming: 5 bases; J trimming: 3 bases; junction bases outside the gene matches: 3. The chain's CDR3 is CSVQAGEETQYF. The CDR3 bases are TGCAGCGTTCAGGCGGGGGAAGAGACCCAGTACTTC.

As for this clonotype: One end of the junction does not line up with germline, which may come from a read error. V and J are TRBV3-1 and TRBJ2-3; 8 nucleotides align to TRBD1. The CDR3 length is 17 residues. Germline assignment: CDR1 LGHDT and CDR2 YNNKEL (reference sequence). Here the CDR3 DNA reads TGTGCCAGCTGCCACCTTATTACAGGGGGGAGCACAGATACGCAGTATTTT. This translates into CASCHLITGGSTDTQYF.

The chain joins TRBV27 to TRBJ2-1, with 11 positions matching TRBD1. CDR3 length: 16 residues. The V segment lost 1 base and the J segment 6 bases; nucleotides outside the gene matches: 5. Germline V lookup: CDR1 MNHEY, CDR2 SMNVEV (reference sequence). DNA for the CDR3: TGTGCCAGCAGTTTATATAGTGGGACAGGGGGCAATGAGCAGTTCTTC. It codes for CASSLYSGTGGNEQFF.

This clonotype came up a few times. The gene calls are TRBV19 and TRBJ1-4; D might be TRBD1 (5 bases). V lost 7 bases, J lost 5 bases, and 11 bases lay in between. The V gene's germline CDR1 is LNHDA and CDR2 SQIVND (reference sequence). The CDR3 sequence is 13 residues long. The CDR3 is CASMYKGNEKLFF. The CDR3, as DNA: TGTGCCAGTATGTACAAGGGGAATGAAAAACTGTTTTTT.

This clonotype has a handful of counts. DNA of the CDR3: TGTGCCAGCACCCCTTTGGCGAACACCGGGGAGCTGTTTTTT. It translates to CASTPLANTGELFF. The V call is TRBV7-9, the J call TRBJ2-2; no clear D gene. The germline V gene encodes CDR1 SEHNR and CDR2 FQNEAQ (reference sequence). The CDR3 totals 14 residues. The V gene lost 7 bases and the J gene lost 0 bases, with 9 bases spanning the gap.

This clonotype was detected a few times. The genes are TRBV12-3 or TRBV12-4 and TRBJ2-3; 10 bases line up with TRBD2. The V gene end was trimmed by 5 bases and the J gene end by 3 bases; junction bases not matched to a gene: 8. The CDR3 sequence is 16 residues long. CDR3 sequence reads: CASSNSLAGTTDTQYF. CDR3 nucleotide sequence: TGTGCCAGCAGTAACTCACTAGCGGGGACAACAGATACGCAGTATTTT.

This chain joins TRBV20-1 and TRBJ2-7, with D perhaps assigned TRBD1 or TRBD2 (5 bases each). V was trimmed by 4 bases and J by 2 bases, leaving 21 bases between them. The CDR3 runs 16 residues. Per the germline V gene, CDR1 is DFQATT and CDR2 is SNEGSKA (reference sequence). The CDR3 DNA reads as TGCAGTGCTATCAACACCGGGACCTGGGGGACCTACGAGCAGTACTTC. This sequence encodes CSAINTGTWGTYEQYF.

This clonotype came up a few times. The chain combines TRBV15 with TRBJ1-6; 11 bases are shared with TRBD1. Germline V lookup: CDR1 LNHNV, CDR2 YYDKDF (reference sequence). V was pared by 3 bases and J by 8 bases, with 3 bases of the junction left unmatched. This CDR3 has 15 amino acids. CDR3 DNA: TGTGCCACCAGCAGCGGACAGGGGGCTTATTCACCCCTCCACTTT. Translating gives CATSSGQGAYSPLHF. Based on the CDR3 plus reference TRBV15 and TRBJ1-6, the full variable domain is DAMVIQNPRYQVTQFGKPVTLSCSQTLNHNVMYWYQQKSSQAPKLLFHYYDKDFNNEADTPDNFQSRRPNTSFCFLDIRSPGLGDTAMYLCATSSGQGAYSPLHFGNGTRLTVT.

This clonotype occurred a few times. V usage is TRBV12-3 or TRBV12-4 and J usage is TRBJ1-2; D not resolved. Trimming took off 5 bases at V and 7 bases at J, with 17 bases between the two ends. The CDR3 loop spans 14 amino acids. CDR3 sequence reads: CASSLGILKGGYTF. CDR3 nucleotides: TGTGCCAGCAGTCTCGGGATCCTTAAGGGTGGCTACACCTTC.